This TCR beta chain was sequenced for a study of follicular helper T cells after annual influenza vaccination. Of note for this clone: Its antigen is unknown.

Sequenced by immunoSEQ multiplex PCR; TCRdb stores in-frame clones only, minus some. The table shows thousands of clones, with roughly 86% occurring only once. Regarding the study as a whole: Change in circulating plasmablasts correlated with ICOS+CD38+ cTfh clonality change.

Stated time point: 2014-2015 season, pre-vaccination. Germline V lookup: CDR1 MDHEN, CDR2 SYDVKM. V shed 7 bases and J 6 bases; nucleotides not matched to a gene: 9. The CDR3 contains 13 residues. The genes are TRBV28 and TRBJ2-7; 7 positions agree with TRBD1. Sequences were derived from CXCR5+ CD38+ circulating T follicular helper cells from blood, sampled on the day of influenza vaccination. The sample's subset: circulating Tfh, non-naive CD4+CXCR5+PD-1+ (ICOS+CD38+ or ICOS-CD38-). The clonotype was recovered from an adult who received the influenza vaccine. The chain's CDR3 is CASIRDSSVEQYF. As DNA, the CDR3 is TGTGCCAGCATCCGGGACAGTAGCGTCGAGCAGTACTTC.